The next 6 T cell receptor beta chains were all read from a single sample in a study of regulatory T cells in long-lasting Graves disease. The sample's time point: persistent/refractory GD, antithyroid drugs over 5 years with positive TRAb. Following extraction of RNA from PBMCs, that RNA was used to make the TCR library. Construction of the TCR beta libraries employed iRepertoire HTBI primers in conjunction with Arm-PCR of CDR3 regions. Each CDR3 protein is one row after TCRdb ran MiXCR on the multiplex PCR reads. The sample lists 700,000 or so distinct CDR3 sequences, 30% seen once, with around 42% in the top ten. The sequences come from peripheral blood mononuclear cells (PBMCs), collected when the disease was refractory, from a patient treated with antithyroid drugs. Receptors originate from a female donor with Graves disease.

The sample holds a few counts of this clonotype. V gene TRBV6-2 or TRBV6-3 combines with J gene TRBJ1-2; unclear D gene. The germline gives CDR1 MNHEY, CDR2 SVGEGT. CDR3 length: 17 residues. The V and J ends lost 3 bases and 6 bases respectively, with 23 bases between them. Written as DNA, the CDR3 is TGTGCCAGCAGTTATTCTTCACTGACCGGGAATTTAAATGGCTACACCTTC. This gives the protein CASSYSSLTGNLNGYTF.

This clonotype was detected only a few times. The CDR3 loop reads CSASRQGAIAGYTF. The CDR3 region has the DNA TGCAGTGCTTCTAGACAGGGGGCGATCGCTGGCTACACCTTC. The chain joins TRBV20-1 to TRBJ1-2; TRBD1 matches 10 bases. The length of the CDR3 is 14 residues. The trim removed 5 bases at V and 7 bases at J, leaving 10 bases unmatched. The V gene's germline CDR1 is DFQATT and CDR2 SNEGSKA (reference sequence).

The chain combines TRBV28 with TRBJ1-5; 7 nucleotides agree with TRBD1. With 7 bases clipped from V and 6 bases from J, the junction kept 9 bases outside the gene matches. The CDR3 contains 14 residues. Looked up from germline, CDR1 is MDHEN and CDR2 is SYDVKM. The CDR3 region is CASIEQGGSQPQHF. In DNA form, the CDR3 reads TGTGCCAGCATCGAGCAGGGGGGAAGTCAGCCCCAGCATTTT.

The chain recombines TRBV6-1 with TRBJ2-4; 8 bases match TRBD1. V was clipped by 6 bases and J by 8 bases; unmatched bases: 12. The CDR3 loop spans 15 amino acids. The germline gives CDR1 MNHNS, CDR2 SASEGT. The CDR3 nucleotides read TGTGCCAGCAGGATCTACAGCAGGGGGCTGGACATTCAGTACTTC. Its protein product is CASRIYSRGLDIQYF.

The sample holds one count of this clonotype. The chain is built from TRBV14 and TRBJ2-7; no clear D. Matching the DNA end better, TRBJ2-5 makes the J call doubtful. The CDR3 extends over 12 amino acids. Germline V gene data show CDR1 as SGHDN and CDR2 as FVKESK. Written as DNA, the CDR3 is TGTGCCAGCAGCCAAGCCTTCCGGACCCAGTACTTC. The encoded protein is CASSQAFRTQYF.

This clonotype was found a few times. The chain couples TRBV27 to TRBJ1-1; tentative D call: TRBD1 (5 bases). The CDR3 spans 13 residues. V gave up 6 bases and J gave up 5 bases, with 13 bases separating them. The germline CDR1 and CDR2 sequences are MNHEY and SMNVEV (reference sequence). Here the CDR3 reads CASRLRGTTEAFF. CDR3 in DNA: TGTGCCAGCAGGTTGCGGGGCACGACTGAAGCTTTCTTT.